These T cell receptor beta chains were read from a single sample in a study of shared clonotypes between healthy human individuals. The repertoire was sequenced with immunoSEQ multiplex PCR; TCRdb's copy has only in-frame clones and lacks some. The data hold some 2.1 million clones, with 90% to 95% observed a single time. Sequenced input: naive CD8+ T cells from PBMCs. The receptors were sampled from a man aged 18 to 30 in good health. Some clones in this sample may be carry-over from other donors' samples. Each CDR3 is given with its conserved first and last residue. Fields, in order: V gene, CDR3 protein.

>TRBV11-2
CASSLVDFTEAFF
>TRBV7-9
CASTSGPGGAGNQPQHF
>TRBV7-9
CASSLGQGVTEAFF
>TRBV6-6
CASSGREGEAYEQYF
>TRBV5-4
CASSLLGTQYF
>TRBV19
CASSATRDTVNTEAFF
>TRBV21-1
CASSKALSGRGDEQFF
>TRBV19
CASSETTGLAGEQFF
>TRBV7-9
CASSPTSYEQYF
>TRBV18
CASSPLAPSSYEQYF
>TRBV15
CATSKNFLSGNTIYF
>TRBV28
CASSFRAFGGPDTQYF
>TRBV28
CASTSGTVNQPQHF
>TRBV6-5
CASSYGENTGELFF
>TRBV5-1
CASSPGDRVTDTQYF
>TRBV13
CASSGRDRGNEQFF
>TRBV28
CASSWTGLTGELFF
>TRBV7-9
CASSQRQGSLETQYF
>TRBV10-3
CAISEAVSPLYGYTF
>TRBV28
CASSFGRTPEAFF
>TRBV15
CATRESGTGNTGELFF
>TRBV7-9
CASSSRRNEQFF
>TRBV1
CTSSPHGSGAKNIQYF
>TRBV27
CASSLSPGASSYEQYF
>TRBV9
CASTTLQNTGELFF
>TRBV7-2
CASSLPPGTLINYGYTF
>TRBV9
CASSHRRGYEQFF
>TRBV9
CASSVGGASTDTQYF
>TRBV9
CASSVRQGGWGELFF
>TRBV6-1
CASSDRGRYGSEAFF
>TRBV30
CAWTWGGDLPYEQYF
>TRBV29-1
CSVEYSYNEQFF
>TRBV6-5
CASSPDRGAPSYF